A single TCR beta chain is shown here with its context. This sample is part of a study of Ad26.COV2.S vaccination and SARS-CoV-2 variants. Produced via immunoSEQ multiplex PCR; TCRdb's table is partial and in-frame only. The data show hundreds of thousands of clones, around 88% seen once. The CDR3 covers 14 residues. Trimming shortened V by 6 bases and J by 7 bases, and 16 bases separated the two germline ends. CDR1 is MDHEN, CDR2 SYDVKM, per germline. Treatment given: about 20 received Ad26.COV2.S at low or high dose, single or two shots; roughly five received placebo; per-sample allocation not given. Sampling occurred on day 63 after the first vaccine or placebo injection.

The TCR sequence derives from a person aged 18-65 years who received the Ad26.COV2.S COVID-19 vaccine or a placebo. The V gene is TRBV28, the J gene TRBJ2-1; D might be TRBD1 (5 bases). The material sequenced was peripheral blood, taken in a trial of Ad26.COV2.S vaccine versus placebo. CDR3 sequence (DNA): TGTGCCAGCAGAGGGGTTGGGGTTAGGAATGAGCAGTTCTTC. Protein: CASRGVGVRNEQFF.